What follows are 5 T cell receptor beta chains derived from one specimen sequenced in a study of cytomegalovirus exposure and HLA in healthy donors. PCR primers comprised 60 Vbeta and 13 Jbeta primers. Libraries were prepared by immunoSEQ multiplex PCR; TCRdb keeps only in-frame clonotypes and omits some of them. The sample records some 130,000 clones, approximately 80% being singletons. Sample: PBMCs. The receptors stem from a male donor in good health and CMV-seronegative.

The chain carries TRBV5-6 and TRBJ1-3, with D unresolved. Germline V gene lookup returns CDR1 SGHDT and CDR2 YYEEEE. The CDR3 is 12 residues long. The germline V and J ends were trimmed by 4 bases and 4 bases, with 6 bases remaining between them. This CDR3 is CASSELGNTIYF. The CDR3 nucleotides are TGTGCCAGCAGCGAGCTGGGAAACACCATATATTTT.

This chain's CDR3 is CASSPGDRANTEAFF. The CDR3, as DNA: TGCGCCAGCAGCCCCGGGGACAGGGCAAACACTGAAGCTTTCTTT. This rearrangement joins TRBV5-1 to TRBJ1-1, with 9 bases fitting TRBD1. Germline CDR1 is SGHRS and CDR2 is YFSETQ. With V trimmed by 4 bases and J by 2 bases, 6 bases remained unmatched. The CDR3 loop spans 15 amino acids.

This clone was seen only a few times. The V and J genes are TRBV12-5 and TRBJ2-7; D remains unclear. Germline CDR1 and CDR2: LGHNT and FRNRAP. V was pared by 5 bases and J by 3 bases, with 5 bases between. CDR3 length: 11 amino acids. The CDR3 nucleotides read TGTGCTAGTGGTCAGAACTACGAGCAGTACTTC. Translated, it gives CASGQNYEQYF.

The chain carries TRBV19 and TRBJ2-5; 15 bases fit TRBD2. The V and J ends lost 5 bases and 5 bases, in that order; junction bases with no gene match: 9. Germline V gives CDR1 LNHDA, CDR2 SQIVND (reference sequence). The CDR3 loop spans 17 amino acids. The CDR3, as DNA: TGTGCCAGTAGTGTCCGGCTGGGACTAGCGGGGGGTGAGACCCAGTACTTC. Protein: CASSVRLGLAGGETQYF.

The CDR3 region has the DNA TGTGCCAGCAGCTTTCGAGAGGGCTACACCTTC. Amino acids: CASSFREGYTF. V gene TRBV11-2 combines with J gene TRBJ1-2; D is undetermined. With 3 bases removed from V and 8 bases from J, the gap between germline ends came to 7 bases. Germline-derived CDR1 and CDR2 are SGHAT and FQNNGV. This CDR3 comprises 11 residues.